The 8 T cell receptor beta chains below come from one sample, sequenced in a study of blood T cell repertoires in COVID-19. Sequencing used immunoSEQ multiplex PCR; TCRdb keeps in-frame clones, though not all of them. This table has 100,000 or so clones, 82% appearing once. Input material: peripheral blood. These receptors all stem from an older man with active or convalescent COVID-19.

The CDR3 here is CASTPLAQGTEAFF. The CDR3 nucleotides read TGTGCCTCTACCCCTTTAGCCCAGGGGACTGAAGCTTTCTTT. This chain joins TRBV6-5 and TRBJ1-1; D is perhaps TRBD1 (6 bases). The CDR3 is 14 amino acids. CDR1 MNHEY and CDR2 SVGAGI come from the germline V gene. The V end lost 11 bases, the J end lost 5 bases, and 21 bases lay between the germline ends.

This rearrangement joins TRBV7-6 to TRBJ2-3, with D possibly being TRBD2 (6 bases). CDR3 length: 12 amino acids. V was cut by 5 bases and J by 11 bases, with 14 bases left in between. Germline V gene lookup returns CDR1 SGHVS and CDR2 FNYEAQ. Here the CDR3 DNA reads TGTGCCAGCAGCCCACGTCGGGGGTTGCAGTATTTT. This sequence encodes CASSPRRGLQYF.

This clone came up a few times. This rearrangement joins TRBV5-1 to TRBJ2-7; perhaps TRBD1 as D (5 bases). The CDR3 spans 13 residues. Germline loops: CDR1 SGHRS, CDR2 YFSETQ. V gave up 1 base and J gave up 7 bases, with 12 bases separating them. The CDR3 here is CASSLSGMGEQYF. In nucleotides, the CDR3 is TGCGCCAGCAGCTTGTCAGGGATGGGGGAGCAGTACTTC. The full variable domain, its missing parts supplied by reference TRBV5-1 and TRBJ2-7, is KAGVTQTPRYLIKTRGQQVTLSCSPISGHRSVSWYQQTPGQGLQFLFEYFSETQRNKGNFPGRFSGRQFSNSRSEMNVSTLELGDSALYLCASSLSGMGEQYFGPGTRLTVT.

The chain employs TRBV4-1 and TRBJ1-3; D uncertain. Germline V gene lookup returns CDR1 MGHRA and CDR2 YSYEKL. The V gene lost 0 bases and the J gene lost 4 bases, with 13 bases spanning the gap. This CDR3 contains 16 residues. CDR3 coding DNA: TGCGCCAGCAGCCAAGAAGGTGGACTGTTGGGAAACACCATATATTTT. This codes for CASSQEGGLLGNTIYF.

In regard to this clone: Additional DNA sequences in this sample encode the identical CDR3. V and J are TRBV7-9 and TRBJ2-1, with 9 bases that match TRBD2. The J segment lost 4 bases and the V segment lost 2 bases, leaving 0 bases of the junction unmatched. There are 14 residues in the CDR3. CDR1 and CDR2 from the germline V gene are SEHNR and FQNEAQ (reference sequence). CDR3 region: CASSLSGGYNEQFF. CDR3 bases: TGTGCCAGCAGCTTAAGCGGGGGGTACAATGAGCAGTTCTTC.

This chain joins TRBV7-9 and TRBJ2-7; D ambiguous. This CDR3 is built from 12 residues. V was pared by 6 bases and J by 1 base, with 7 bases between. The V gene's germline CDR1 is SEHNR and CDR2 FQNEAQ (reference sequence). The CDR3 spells CASSWQSYEQYF. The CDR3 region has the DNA TGTGCCAGCAGTTGGCAGTCCTACGAGCAGTACTTC.

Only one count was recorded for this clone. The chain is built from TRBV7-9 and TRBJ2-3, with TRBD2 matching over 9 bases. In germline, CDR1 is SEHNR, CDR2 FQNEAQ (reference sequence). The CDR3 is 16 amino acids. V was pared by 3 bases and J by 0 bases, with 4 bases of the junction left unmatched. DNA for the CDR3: TGTGCCAGCAGCTTCGGGGCGGGGGGGAGCACAGATACGCAGTATTTT. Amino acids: CASSFGAGGSTDTQYF.

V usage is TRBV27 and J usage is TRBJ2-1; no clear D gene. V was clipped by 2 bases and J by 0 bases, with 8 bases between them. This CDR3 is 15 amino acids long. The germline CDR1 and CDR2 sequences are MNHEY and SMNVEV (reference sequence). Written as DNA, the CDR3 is TGTGCCAGCAGTTTAGCAGCGAGCTCCTACAATGAGCAGTTCTTC. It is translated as CASSLAASSYNEQFF.